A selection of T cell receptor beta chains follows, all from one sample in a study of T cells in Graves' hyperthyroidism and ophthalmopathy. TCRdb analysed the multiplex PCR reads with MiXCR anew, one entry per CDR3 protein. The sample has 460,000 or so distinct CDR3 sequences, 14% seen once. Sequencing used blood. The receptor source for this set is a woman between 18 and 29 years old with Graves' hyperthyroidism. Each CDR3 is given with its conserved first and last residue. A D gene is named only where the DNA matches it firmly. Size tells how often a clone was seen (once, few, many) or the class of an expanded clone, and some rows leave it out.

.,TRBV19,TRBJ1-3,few,CASHLRGSGNTIYF,TGTGCCAGCCACTTGAGAGGCTCAGGAAACACCATATATTTT
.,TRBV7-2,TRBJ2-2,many,CASSLAPGRELFF,TGTGCCAGCAGCTTAGCCCCGGGTAGGGAGCTGTTTTTT
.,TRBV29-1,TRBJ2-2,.,CSTPGQAGTGELFF,TGCAGCACACCGGGGCAAGCTGGCACCGGGGAGCTGTTTTTT
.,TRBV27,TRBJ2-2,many,CASRISAGELFF,TGTGCCAGCAGAATCTCGGCCGGGGAGCTGTTTTTT
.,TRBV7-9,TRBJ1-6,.,CASSLVASRNSPLHF,TGTGCCAGCAGCTTAGTGGCCAGTCGAAATTCACCCCTCCACTTT
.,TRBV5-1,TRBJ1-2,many,CASSLQGRGNYGYTF,TGCGCCAGCAGCCTGCAGGGTAGGGGCAACTATGGCTACACCTTC
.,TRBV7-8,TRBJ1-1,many,CASSVRQLVTEAFF,TGTGCCAGCAGCGTTAGACAGTTGGTCACTGAAGCTTTCTTT
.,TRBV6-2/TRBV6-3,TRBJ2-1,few,CASKPGGGDEQFF,TGTGCCAGCAAGCCGGGAGGGGGCGATGAGCAGTTCTTC
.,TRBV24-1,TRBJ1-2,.,CATSDGLDNYGYTF,TGTGCCACCAGTGACGGGTTAGATAACTATGGCTACACCTTC
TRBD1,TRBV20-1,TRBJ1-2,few,CSARTGDFYGYTF,TGCAGTGCACGGACAGGGGATTTCTATGGCTACACCTTC
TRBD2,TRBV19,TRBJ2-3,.,CASSSSGNTDTQYF,TGTGCCAGTAGCTCTAGCGGGAACACAGATACGCAGTATTTT
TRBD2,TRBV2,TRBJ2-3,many,CAISPSGRHSTDTQYF,TGTGCCATTTCGCCGAGCGGGAGACACAGCACAGATACGCAGTATTTT
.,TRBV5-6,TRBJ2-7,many,CASSSLTGYYEQYF,TGTGCCAGCAGCTCCCTGACAGGATACTACGAGCAGTACTTC
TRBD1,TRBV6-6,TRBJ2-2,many,CASSYRQGGTGELFF,TGTGCCAGCAGTTACCGACAGGGTGGCACCGGGGAGCTGTTTTTT
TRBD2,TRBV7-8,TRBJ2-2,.,CASSGTSGSVVNTGELFF,TGTGCCAGCAGCGGGACTAGCGGGAGTGTCGTGAACACCGGGGAGCTGTTTTTT
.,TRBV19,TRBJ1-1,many,CANSSVWALNTEAFF,TGTGCCAATAGTAGCGTATGGGCATTGAACACTGAAGCTTTCTTT
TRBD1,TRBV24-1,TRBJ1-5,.,CATSLTGGARQPQHF,TGTGCCACCAGTCTGACAGGGGGCGCGAGGCAGCCCCAGCATTTT
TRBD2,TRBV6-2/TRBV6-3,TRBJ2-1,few,CASSYLAGGLRHYNEQFF,TGTGCCAGCAGTTACCTAGCGGGAGGGCTCCGGCATTACAATGAGCAGTTCTTC
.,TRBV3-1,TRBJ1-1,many,CASSQDSGVGTEAFF,TGTGCCAGCAGCCAAGATTCCGGGGTGGGCACTGAAGCTTTCTTT
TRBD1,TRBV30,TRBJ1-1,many,CAWGTGGSLAFF,TGTGCCTGGGGGACAGGGGGTTCGCTAGCTTTCTTT
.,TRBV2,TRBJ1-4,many,CASTPRQTVATNEKLFF,TGTGCCAGCACACCCCGACAGACCGTTGCAACTAATGAAAAACTGTTTTTT
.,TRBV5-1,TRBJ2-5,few,CASSLAGQGQETQYF,TGCGCCAGCAGCTTGGCCGGGCAGGGTCAAGAGACCCAGTACTTC
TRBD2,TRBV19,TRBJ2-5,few,CASSTLAGGQETQYF,TGTGCCAGTAGTACGCTAGCGGGAGGGCAAGAGACCCAGTACTTC
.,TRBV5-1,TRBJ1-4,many,CASSRKQGSNEKLFF,TGCGCCAGCAGCCGAAAGCAGGGCTCTAATGAAAAACTGTTTTTT
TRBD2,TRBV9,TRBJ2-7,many,CASSVSGRDEQYF,TGTGCCAGCAGCGTATCGGGGAGGGACGAGCAGTACTTC
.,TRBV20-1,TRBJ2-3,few,CSARGTANTDTQYF,TGCAGTGCTAGAGGGACGGCGAACACAGATACGCAGTATTTT
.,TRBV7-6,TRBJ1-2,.,CASSSSRGSGYTF,TGTGCCAGCAGCTCCTCGCGGGGCTCGGGCTACACCTTC
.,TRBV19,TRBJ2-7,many,CASKRTGLDSSYEQYF,TGTGCCAGTAAACGTACAGGGCTCGACTCATCCTACGAGCAGTACTTC
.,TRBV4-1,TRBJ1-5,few,CASSPSGVRSNQPQHF,TGCGCCAGCAGCCCAAGCGGGGTCCGAAGCAATCAGCCCCAGCATTTT
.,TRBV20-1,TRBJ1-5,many,CSARRRGYGNQPQHF,TGCAGTGCCAGGAGAAGGGGTTATGGCAATCAGCCCCAGCATTTT
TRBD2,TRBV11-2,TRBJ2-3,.,CASSRAVGTSGSADTQYF,TGTGCCAGCAGCCGAGCAGTTGGGACTAGCGGGAGTGCAGATACGCAGTATTTT
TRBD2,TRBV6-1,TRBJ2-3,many,CASRPRGGGETRPTQYF,TGTGCCAGCAGACCCCGGGGGGGGGGCGAGACAAGGCCTACGCAGTATTTT
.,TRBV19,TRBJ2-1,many,CASSIRSFSYNEQFF,TGTGCCAGTAGTATTAGAAGCTTTTCCTACAATGAGCAGTTCTTC
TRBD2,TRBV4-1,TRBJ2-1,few,CASSHNPSGFYNEQFF,TGCGCCAGCAGCCATAACCCTAGCGGGTTCTACAATGAGCAGTTCTTC
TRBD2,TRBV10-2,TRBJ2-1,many,CASREALAGRSYNEQFF,TGCGCCAGCAGGGAAGCCCTAGCGGGGCGCTCCTACAATGAGCAGTTCTTC
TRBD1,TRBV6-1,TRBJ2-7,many,CASSSGTGSYEQYF,TGTGCCAGCAGTTCAGGGACAGGGTCTTACGAGCAGTACTTC
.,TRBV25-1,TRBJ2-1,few,CASSEYGGFGNEQFF,TGTGCCAGCAGTGAATATGGCGGTTTTGGAAATGAGCAGTTCTTC
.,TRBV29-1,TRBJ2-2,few,CSVGEGTHTGELFF,TGCAGCGTTGGCGAAGGGACACACACCGGGGAGCTGTTTTTT
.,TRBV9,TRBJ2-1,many,CASSVGVSYNEQFF,TGTGCCAGCAGCGTAGGTGTCTCCTACAATGAGCAGTTCTTC
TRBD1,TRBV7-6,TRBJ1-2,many,CASSNGQGGFGYTF,TGTGCCAGCAGCAATGGACAGGGAGGTTTTGGCTACACCTTC
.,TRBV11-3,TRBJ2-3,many,CASSLGLGEPTDTQYF,TGTGCCAGCAGCTTAGGGCTAGGAGAACCCACAGATACGCAGTATTTT
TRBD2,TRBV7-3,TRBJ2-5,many,CASSVGSGRVQETQYF,TGTGCCAGCAGCGTAGGTAGCGGGAGGGTGCAAGAGACCCAGTACTTC
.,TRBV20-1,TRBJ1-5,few,CSARRTGQPQHF,TGCAGTGCTAGAAGAACAGGTCAGCCCCAGCATTTT
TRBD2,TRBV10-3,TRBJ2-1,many,CAIMDERESTHEQFF,TGTGCCATCATGGACGAGCGGGAGTCTACCCATGAGCAGTTCTTC
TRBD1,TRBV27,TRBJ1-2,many,CASSLGTGSRGYTF,TGTGCCAGCAGTTTGGGGACAGGGAGCAGGGGCTACACCTTC
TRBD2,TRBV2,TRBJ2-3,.,CAGTPSGSFSTDTQYF,TGCGCCGGAACTCCTAGCGGGAGTTTTAGCACAGATACGCAGTATTTT
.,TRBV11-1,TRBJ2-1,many,CASSFFDPYNEQFF,TGTGCCAGCAGCTTTTTCGACCCCTACAATGAGCAGTTCTTC
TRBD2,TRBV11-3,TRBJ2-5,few,CASSAPEVREGLGYQETQYF,TGTGCCAGCAGCGCCCCCGAGGTGAGGGAGGGCCTGGGGTACCAAGAGACCCAGTACTTC
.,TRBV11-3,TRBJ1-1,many,CASSLWATEAFF,TGTGCCAGCAGCTTGTGGGCCACTGAAGCTTTCTTT
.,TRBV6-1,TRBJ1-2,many,CASSALGRGRYGYTF,TGTGCCAGCAGTGCCCTGGGCAGGGGCCGCTATGGCTACACCTTC
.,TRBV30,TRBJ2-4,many,CAWMGPVKNIQYF,TGTGCCTGGATGGGACCGGTAAAAAACATTCAGTACTTC
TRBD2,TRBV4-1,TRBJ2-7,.,CASSHMTSASYEQYF,TGTGCCAGCAGCCATATGACTAGCGCCTCCTACGAGCAGTACTTC
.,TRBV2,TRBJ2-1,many,CASMGVVHNEQFF,TGTGCCAGCATGGGAGTGGTCCACAATGAGCAGTTCTTC
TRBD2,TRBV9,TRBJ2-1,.,CASSVPGVAGGRDNEQFF,TGTGCCAGCAGCGTCCCCGGGGTAGCGGGAGGCCGGGACAATGAGCAGTTCTTC
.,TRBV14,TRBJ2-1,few,CASSQDYINERFF,TGTGCCAGCAGCCAAGATTATATAAATGAGCGATTCTTC
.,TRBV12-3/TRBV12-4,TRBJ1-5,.,CASSTGYRGDKPQHF,TGTGCCAGCAGCACCGGATATCGGGGCGATAAGCCCCAGCATTTT
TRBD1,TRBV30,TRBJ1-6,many,CAWSVQGARSPLHF,TGTGCCTGGAGTGTACAGGGGGCGCGCTCACCCCTCCACTTT
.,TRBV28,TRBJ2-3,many,CASSLPEPDTQYF,TGTGCCAGCAGTCTCCCCGAGCCAGATACGCAGTATTTT